These 32 T cell receptor beta chains came from one sample sequenced in a study of monozygotic twins with inflammatory bowel disease. TCRdb reanalyzed the 5' RACE reads and collapses them to one entry per CDR3 protein, without DNA. With 140,000 to 150,000 distinct CDR3 sequences in the sample, the ten largest clones hold more than 0.95%. Material: blood. The receptors originated from a human donor with ulcerative colitis or Crohn's disease, or a healthy co-twin of an affected twin (not recorded which).

The chain is built from TRBV5-1 and TRBJ2-7; absent DNA, TCRdb's TRBD1 call cannot be checked. The CDR3 loop spans 15 amino acids. Germline CDR1 is SGHRS and CDR2 is YFSETQ. CDR3 residues: CASRSPDRDFTKQYF.

V and J are TRBV5-6 and TRBJ1-2. Germline V gene data show CDR1 as SGHDT and CDR2 as YYEEEE. The CDR3 is made up of 14 amino acids. This CDR3 is CASSLRDFNYGYTF. Full variable domain (rest looked up from reference TRBV5-6 and TRBJ1-2): DAGVTQSPTHLIKTRGQQVTLRCSPKSGHDTVSWYQQALGQGPQFIFQYYEEEERQRGNFPDRFSGHQFPNYSSELNVNALLLGDSALYLCASSLRDFNYGYTFGSGTRLTVV.

V gene TRBV18 combines with J gene TRBJ2-2; lacking DNA, the TRBD1 call made by TCRdb goes unchecked. Germline V gives CDR1 KGHSH, CDR2 LQKENI. This CDR3 is built from 16 residues. The chain's CDR3 is CASSTAGGWSTGELFF.

CDR3 sequence reads: CASSFGDAPNQPQHF. The chain recombines TRBV7-2 with TRBJ1-5; absent DNA, TCRdb's TRBD1 call cannot be checked. The CDR3 totals 15 residues. Germline V lookup: CDR1 SGHTA, CDR2 FQGNSA. Full variable domain (outside the CDR3, taken from reference TRBV7-2 and TRBJ1-5): GAGVSQSPSNKVTEKGKDVELRCDPISGHTALYWYRQSLGQGLEFLIYFQGNSAPDKSGLPSDRFSAERTGGSVSTLTIQRTQQEDSAVYLCASSFGDAPNQPQHFGDGTRLSIL.

J is TRBJ2-1 and V is TRBV5-1; TCRdb proposes TRBD1, but this gene call is untestable without DNA. CDR1 and CDR2 from the germline V gene are SGHRS and YFSETQ. The CDR3 has 14 amino acids. The CDR3 sequence is CASSAWDNYNEQFF.

The chain joins TRBV27 to TRBJ1-5; TCRdb proposes TRBD1, but this gene call is untestable without DNA. The germline CDR1 and CDR2 sequences are MNHEY and SMNVEV (reference sequence). CDR3 length: 13 amino acids. Here the CDR3 reads CASRGQYGQPQHF.

The genes are TRBV19 and TRBJ1-1; TCRdb indicates TRBD1, and absent DNA this call remains unverified. The CDR3 contains 14 residues. Germline assignment: CDR1 LNHDA and CDR2 SQIVND (reference sequence). This CDR3 is CASIHRGKATEAFF.

V is TRBV5-4 and J is TRBJ2-1. In germline, CDR1 is SGHNT, CDR2 YYREEE (reference sequence). This CDR3 region has 12 residues. The CDR3 sequence is CASRTVGNEQFF.

The genes are TRBV19 and TRBJ2-3. Germline lookup yields CDR1 LNHDA and CDR2 SQIVND (reference sequence). This CDR3 is built from 13 residues. CDR3 region: CASSMDFTDTQYF.

This chain joins TRBV29-1 and TRBJ2-1. The germline gives CDR1 SQVTM, CDR2 ANQGSEA. CDR3 length: 14 residues. The CDR3 here is CSAKGGSSYNEQFF.

The J gene is TRBJ1-2, the V gene TRBV28; TCRdb designates TRBD1, a call that cannot be tested without DNA. The CDR3 is 15 residues long. Germline V gene data show CDR1 as MDHEN and CDR2 as SYDVKM. The CDR3 loop reads CASSPHREVSYGYTF.

This chain uses TRBV4-3 with TRBJ2-1; absent DNA, TCRdb's TRBD2 call cannot be checked. The CDR3 loop spans 15 amino acids. Germline loops: CDR1 LGHNA, CDR2 YSLEER. This CDR3 is CASSQLAGGPIEQFF.

The chain links TRBV29-1 to TRBJ2-3; the TCRdb call, TRBD2, lacks DNA for checking. The CDR3 loop spans 12 amino acids. Germline V gene sequence: CDR1 SQVTM, CDR2 ANQGSEA. CDR3 protein: CSVIAGGYTQYF.

The chain couples TRBV7-3 to TRBJ2-7; as DNA is missing, the TRBD2 call by TCRdb cannot be tested. This CDR3 comprises 16 residues. CDR1 SGHTA and CDR2 FQGTGA come from the germline V gene. CDR3: CASSYLTSGSIYEQYF.

The V gene is TRBV29-1, the J gene TRBJ2-7. Germline lookup yields CDR1 SQVTM and CDR2 ANQGSEA. This CDR3 spans 14 amino acids. This CDR3 is CSVVSRETRYEQYF.

The chain couples TRBV6-5 to TRBJ2-1. Looked up from germline, CDR1 is MNHEY and CDR2 is SVGAGI. The CDR3 length is 11 residues. CDR3 protein: CASSYRYEQFF.

The genes are TRBV20-1 and TRBJ1-5; TCRdb gives TRBD1 as the D gene, but with no DNA this cannot be confirmed. Germline V lookup: CDR1 DFQATT, CDR2 SNEGSKA (reference sequence). The CDR3 contains 14 residues. CDR3 sequence: CSARANRGLRPQHF.

The rearrangement joins TRBV6-1 to TRBJ2-3; TCRdb proposes TRBD1, but this gene call is untestable without DNA. Per germline, CDR1 MNHNS and CDR2 SASEGT. This CDR3 has 14 residues. The CDR3 sequence: CASTPRDPPYTQYF.

The chain employs TRBV20-1 and TRBJ1-5; the D gene TCRdb calls, TRBD1, cannot be checked with no DNA. The CDR3 length is 14 residues. Looked up from germline, CDR1 is DFQATT and CDR2 is SNEGSKA (reference sequence). CDR3 sequence: CSARAGQGDQPQHF.

This sequence joins TRBV20-1 and TRBJ2-2. This CDR3 comprises 13 residues. Germline assignment: CDR1 DFQATT and CDR2 SNEGSKA (reference sequence). The CDR3 is CSADPVNTGELFF.

This chain connects TRBV12-3 or TRBV12-4 to TRBJ2-3; the D call from TCRdb, TRBD2, cannot be confirmed without DNA. This CDR3 contains 16 residues. The CDR3: CASSKPGTKITDTQYF.

V usage is TRBV15 and J usage is TRBJ2-6. The CDR3 is 19 residues long. The germline V gene has CDR1 LNHNV and CDR2 YYDKDF (reference sequence). The CDR3: CATSRDLGKFYSGANVLTF.

This rearrangement joins TRBV5-1 to TRBJ2-3; TCRdb designates TRBD2, a call that cannot be tested without DNA. The CDR3 is 16 amino acids. Germline CDR1 reads SGHRS; CDR2 reads YFSETQ. The CDR3: CASSLTTSGRPDTQYF.

The chain links TRBV5-1 to TRBJ2-5. From germline, CDR1 is SGHRS and CDR2 YFSETQ. This CDR3 comprises 15 residues. CDR3 region: CASSLSDTRQETQYF. Complete variable domain (other parts from reference TRBV5-1 and TRBJ2-5): KAGVTQTPRYLIKTRGQQVTLSCSPISGHRSVSWYQQTPGQGLQFLFEYFSETQRNKGNFPGRFSGRQFSNSRSEMNVSTLELGDSALYLCASSLSDTRQETQYFGPGTRLLVL.

V and J are TRBV18 and TRBJ2-7. The CDR3 runs to 13 residues. Germline loops: CDR1 KGHSH, CDR2 LQKENI. The CDR3 reads CASQIDNGGEQYF.

The V gene is TRBV12-3 or TRBV12-4, the J gene TRBJ2-2; the TRBD2 assignment by TCRdb is unverifiable without DNA. This CDR3 is 14 amino acids long. CDR3: CASSWEIGAGELFF.

CDR3 loop: CASSLAEWTNYGYTF. This sequence joins TRBV5-5 and TRBJ1-2. CDR1 is SGHKS, CDR2 YYEKEE, per germline (reference sequence). This CDR3 region has 15 residues.

The chain uses TRBV13 and TRBJ2-3; the D call from TCRdb, TRBD1, cannot be confirmed without DNA. CDR1 PRHDT and CDR2 FYEKMQ come from the germline V gene (reference sequence). The CDR3 is 14 amino acids. CDR3 in amino acids: CASRGDRAPDTQYF.

This chain links TRBV4-2 with TRBJ2-4. This CDR3 has 14 amino acids. CDR1 LGHNA and CDR2 YNFKEQ come from the germline V gene. This chain's CDR3 is CASSQEAPKNIQYF.

This CDR3 reads CASSHGQGADQPQHF. The chain is built from TRBV18 and TRBJ1-5; the TCRdb D gene call, TRBD1, has no DNA to confirm it. This CDR3 has 15 residues. Germline CDR1 and CDR2: KGHSH and LQKENI.

This sequence joins TRBV29-1 and TRBJ2-7; with no DNA, the TCRdb D assignment of TRBD1 cannot be verified. Germline assignment: CDR1 SQVTM and CDR2 ANQGSEA. This CDR3 comprises 12 residues. CDR3: CSALDRAYEQYF.

The chain employs TRBV6-5 and TRBJ1-1. CDR3 length equals 15 residues. The germline gives CDR1 MNHEY, CDR2 SVGAGI. The CDR3 protein is CASSYSIRGNTEAFF.